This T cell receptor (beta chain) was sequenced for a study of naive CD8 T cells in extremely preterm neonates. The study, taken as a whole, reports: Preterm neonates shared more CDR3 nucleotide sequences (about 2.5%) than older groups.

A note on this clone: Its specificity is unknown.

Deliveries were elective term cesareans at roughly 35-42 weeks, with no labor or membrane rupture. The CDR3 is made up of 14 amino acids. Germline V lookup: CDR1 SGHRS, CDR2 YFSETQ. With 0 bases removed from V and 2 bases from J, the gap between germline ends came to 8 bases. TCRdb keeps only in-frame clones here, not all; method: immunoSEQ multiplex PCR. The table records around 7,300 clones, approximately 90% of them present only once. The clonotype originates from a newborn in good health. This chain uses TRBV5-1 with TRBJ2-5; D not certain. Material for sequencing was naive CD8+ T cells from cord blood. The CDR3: CASSLDEWQETQYF. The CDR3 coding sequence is TGCGCCAGCAGCTTGGACGAGTGGCAAGAGACCCAGTACTTC.